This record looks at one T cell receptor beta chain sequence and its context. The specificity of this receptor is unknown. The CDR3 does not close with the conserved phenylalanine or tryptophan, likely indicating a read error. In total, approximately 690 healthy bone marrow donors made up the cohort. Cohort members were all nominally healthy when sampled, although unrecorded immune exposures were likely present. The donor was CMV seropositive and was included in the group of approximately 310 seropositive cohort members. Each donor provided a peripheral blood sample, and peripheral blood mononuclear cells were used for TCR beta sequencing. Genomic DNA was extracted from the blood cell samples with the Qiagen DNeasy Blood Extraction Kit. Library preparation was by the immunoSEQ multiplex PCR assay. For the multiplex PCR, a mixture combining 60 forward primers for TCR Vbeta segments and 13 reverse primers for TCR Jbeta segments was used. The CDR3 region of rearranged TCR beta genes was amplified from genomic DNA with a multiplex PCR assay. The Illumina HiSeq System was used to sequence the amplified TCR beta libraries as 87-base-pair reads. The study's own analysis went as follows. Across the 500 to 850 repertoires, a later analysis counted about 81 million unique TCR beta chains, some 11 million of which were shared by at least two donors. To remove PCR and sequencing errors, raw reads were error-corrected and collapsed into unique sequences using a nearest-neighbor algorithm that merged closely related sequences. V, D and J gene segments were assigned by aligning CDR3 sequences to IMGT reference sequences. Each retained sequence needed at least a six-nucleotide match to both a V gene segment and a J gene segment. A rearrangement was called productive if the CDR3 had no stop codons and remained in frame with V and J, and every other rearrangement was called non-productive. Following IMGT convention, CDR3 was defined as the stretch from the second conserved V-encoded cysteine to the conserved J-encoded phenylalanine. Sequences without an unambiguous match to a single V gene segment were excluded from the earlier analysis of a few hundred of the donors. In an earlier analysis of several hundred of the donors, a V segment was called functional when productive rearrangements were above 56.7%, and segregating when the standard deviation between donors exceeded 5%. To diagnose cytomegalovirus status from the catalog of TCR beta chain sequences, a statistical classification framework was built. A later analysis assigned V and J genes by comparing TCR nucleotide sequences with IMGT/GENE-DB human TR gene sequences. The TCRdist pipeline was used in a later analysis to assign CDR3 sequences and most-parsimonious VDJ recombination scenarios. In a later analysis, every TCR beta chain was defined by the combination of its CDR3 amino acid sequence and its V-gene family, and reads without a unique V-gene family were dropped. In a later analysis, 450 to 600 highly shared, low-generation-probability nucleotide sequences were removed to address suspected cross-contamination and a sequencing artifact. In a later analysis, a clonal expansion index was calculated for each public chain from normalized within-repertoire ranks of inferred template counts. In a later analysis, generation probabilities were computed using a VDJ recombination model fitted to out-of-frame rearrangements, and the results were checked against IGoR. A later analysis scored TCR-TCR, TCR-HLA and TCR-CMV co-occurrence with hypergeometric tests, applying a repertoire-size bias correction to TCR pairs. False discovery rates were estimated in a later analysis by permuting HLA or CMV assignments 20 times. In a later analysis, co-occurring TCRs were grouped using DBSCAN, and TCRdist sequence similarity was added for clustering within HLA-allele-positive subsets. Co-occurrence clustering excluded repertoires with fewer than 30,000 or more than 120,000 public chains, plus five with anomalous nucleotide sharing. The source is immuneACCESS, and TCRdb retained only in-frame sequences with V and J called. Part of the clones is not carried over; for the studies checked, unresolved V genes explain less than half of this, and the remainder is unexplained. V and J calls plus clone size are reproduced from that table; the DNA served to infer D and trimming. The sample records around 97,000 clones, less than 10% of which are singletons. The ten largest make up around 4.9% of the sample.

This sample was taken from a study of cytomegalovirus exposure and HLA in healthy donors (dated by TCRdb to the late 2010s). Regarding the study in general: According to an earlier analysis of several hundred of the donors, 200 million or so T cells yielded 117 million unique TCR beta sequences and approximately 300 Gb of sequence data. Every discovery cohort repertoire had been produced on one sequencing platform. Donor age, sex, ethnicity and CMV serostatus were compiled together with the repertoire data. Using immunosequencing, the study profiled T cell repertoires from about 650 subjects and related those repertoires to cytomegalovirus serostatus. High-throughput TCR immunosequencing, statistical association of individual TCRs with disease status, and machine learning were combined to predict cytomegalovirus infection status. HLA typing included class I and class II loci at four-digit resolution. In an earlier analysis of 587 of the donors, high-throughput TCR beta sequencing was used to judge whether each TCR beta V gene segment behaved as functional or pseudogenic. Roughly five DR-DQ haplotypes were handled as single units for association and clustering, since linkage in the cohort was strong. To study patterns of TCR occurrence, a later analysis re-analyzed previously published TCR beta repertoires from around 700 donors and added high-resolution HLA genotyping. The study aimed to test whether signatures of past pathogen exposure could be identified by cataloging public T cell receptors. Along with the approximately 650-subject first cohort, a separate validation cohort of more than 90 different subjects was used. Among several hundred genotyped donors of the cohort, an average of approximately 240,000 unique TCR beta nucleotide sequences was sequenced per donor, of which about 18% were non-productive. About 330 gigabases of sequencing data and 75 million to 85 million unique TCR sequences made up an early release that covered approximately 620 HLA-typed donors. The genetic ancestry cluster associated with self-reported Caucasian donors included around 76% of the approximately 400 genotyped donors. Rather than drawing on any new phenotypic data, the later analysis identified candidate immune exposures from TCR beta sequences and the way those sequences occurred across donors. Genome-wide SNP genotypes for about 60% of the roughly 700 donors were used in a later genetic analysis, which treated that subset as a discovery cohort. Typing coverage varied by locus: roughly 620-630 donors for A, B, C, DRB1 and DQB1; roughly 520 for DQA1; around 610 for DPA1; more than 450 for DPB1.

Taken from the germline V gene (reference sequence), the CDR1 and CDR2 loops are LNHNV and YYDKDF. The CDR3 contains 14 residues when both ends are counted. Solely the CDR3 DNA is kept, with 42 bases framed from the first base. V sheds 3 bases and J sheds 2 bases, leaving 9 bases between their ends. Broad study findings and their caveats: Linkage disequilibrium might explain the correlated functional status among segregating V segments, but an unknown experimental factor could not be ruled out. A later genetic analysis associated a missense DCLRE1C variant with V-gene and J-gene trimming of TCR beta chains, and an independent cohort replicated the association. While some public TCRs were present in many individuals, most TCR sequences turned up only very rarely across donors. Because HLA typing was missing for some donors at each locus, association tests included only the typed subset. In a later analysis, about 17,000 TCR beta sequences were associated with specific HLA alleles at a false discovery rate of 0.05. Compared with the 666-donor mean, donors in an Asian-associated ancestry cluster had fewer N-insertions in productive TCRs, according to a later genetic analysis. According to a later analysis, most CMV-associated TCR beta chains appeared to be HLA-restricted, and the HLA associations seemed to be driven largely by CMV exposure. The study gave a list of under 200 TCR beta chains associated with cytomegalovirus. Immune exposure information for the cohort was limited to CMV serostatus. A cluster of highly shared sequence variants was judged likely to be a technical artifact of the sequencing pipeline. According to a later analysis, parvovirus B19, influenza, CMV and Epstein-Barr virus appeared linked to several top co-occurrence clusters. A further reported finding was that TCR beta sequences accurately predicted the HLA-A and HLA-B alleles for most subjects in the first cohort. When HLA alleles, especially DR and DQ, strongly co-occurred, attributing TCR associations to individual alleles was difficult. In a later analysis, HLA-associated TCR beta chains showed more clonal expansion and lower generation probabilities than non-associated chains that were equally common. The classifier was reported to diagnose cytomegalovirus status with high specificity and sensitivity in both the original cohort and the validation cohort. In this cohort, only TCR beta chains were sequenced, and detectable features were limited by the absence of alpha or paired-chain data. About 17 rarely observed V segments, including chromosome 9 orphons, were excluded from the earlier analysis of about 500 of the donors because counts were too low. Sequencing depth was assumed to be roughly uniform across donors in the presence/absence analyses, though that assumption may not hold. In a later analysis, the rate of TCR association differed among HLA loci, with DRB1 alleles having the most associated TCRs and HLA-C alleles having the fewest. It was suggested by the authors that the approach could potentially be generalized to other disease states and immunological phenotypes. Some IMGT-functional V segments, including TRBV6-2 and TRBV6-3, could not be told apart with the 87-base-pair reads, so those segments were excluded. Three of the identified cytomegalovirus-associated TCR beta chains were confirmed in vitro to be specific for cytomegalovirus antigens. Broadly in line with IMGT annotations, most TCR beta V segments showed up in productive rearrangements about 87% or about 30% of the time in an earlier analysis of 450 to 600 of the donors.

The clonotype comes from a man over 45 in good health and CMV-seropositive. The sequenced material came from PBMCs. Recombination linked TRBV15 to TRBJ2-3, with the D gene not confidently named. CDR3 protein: CATSSGLDTDTQYV. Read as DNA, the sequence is TGTGCCACCAGCAGCGGGTTGGACACAGATACGCAGTATGTT.